This T cell receptor (beta chain) stems from a study of blood T cell repertoires in COVID-19. In the study overall: Spain, Italy and the United States supplied samples that represented acute and convalescent COVID-19. Sources were T cells, B-cell-depleted T cells, or PBMCs; the material itself was cDNA or gDNA.

There are 14 residues in the CDR3. The germline V gene encodes CDR1 SGHRS and CDR2 YFSETQ. After removal of 6 bases from V and 6 bases from J, the junction contained 9 bases not matched to a gene. The authors' processing: Reference gene primer amplification gave nucleated cell count estimates. Assay used: immunoSEQ multiplex PCR; TCRdb lists only in-frame clones, some missing. The D gene and trimming were derived from the DNA, and the V and J assignments and clone size from that table. Of nearly 110,000 clones in the sample, around 80% are singletons; the top ten hold 11% to 15%. What was sequenced was peripheral blood. The genes are TRBV5-1 and TRBJ2-1, with 7 nucleotides matching TRBD2. The TCR sequence derives from a woman in her sixties with acute or convalescent COVID-19. DNA for the CDR3: TGCGCCAGCATCTCTGACCCGGGGGGCAATGAGCAGTTCTTC. Amino acids: CASISDPGGNEQFF.